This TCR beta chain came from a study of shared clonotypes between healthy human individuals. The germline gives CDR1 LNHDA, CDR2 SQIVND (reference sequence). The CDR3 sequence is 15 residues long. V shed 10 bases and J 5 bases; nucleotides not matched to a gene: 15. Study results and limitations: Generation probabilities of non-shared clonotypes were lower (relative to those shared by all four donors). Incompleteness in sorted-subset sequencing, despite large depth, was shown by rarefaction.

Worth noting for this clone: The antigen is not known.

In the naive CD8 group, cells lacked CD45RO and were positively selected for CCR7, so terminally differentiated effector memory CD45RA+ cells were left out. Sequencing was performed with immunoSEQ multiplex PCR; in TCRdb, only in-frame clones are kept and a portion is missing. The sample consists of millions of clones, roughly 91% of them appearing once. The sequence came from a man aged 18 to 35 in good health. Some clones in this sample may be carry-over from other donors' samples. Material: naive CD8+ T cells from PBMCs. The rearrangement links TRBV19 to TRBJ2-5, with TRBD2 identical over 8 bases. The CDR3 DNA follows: TGTGCCACCGCAGGGCGGGGGGCCCTTGGGGAGACCCAGTACTTC. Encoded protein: CATAGRGALGETQYF.